These T cell receptor beta chains were read from a single sample in a study of graft-versus-host responses after intestinal transplantation. The antigens for these receptors are not known. Only in-frame clones appear in the TCRdb table, and some are missing; sequencing was by immunoSEQ multiplex PCR. The table shows roughly 64,000 clones, with more than 90% occurring only once. The sequencing used unstimulated CD8+ T cells sorted from spleen or lymph node cells, collected before transplant. The receptor source for this set is a human donor who was the organ donor for an intestinal transplant. CDR3s include the opening cysteine and the closing phenylalanine or tryptophan. Fields, in order: V gene, D gene, clone size, J gene, CDR3 DNA, CDR3 protein. D genes are given only for firm matches. Only some rows state a clone size, as once, few, many or a class for expanded clones.

V gene: TRBV4-1; D gene: TRBD1; clone size: -; J gene: TRBJ2-7; CDR3 DNA: TGCGCCAGCAGCCAAGCACATGGACAGGGGTACTACGAGCAGTACTTC; CDR3 protein: CASSQAHGQGYYEQYF
V gene: TRBV6-5; D gene: TRBD1; clone size: -; J gene: TRBJ2-7; CDR3 DNA: TGTGCCAGCAGTACCCGGACAGGAACCTACGAGCAGTACTTC; CDR3 protein: CASSTRTGTYEQYF
V gene: TRBV25-1; D gene: TRBD1; clone size: -; J gene: TRBJ1-5; CDR3 DNA: TGTGCCAGCAGGACAAGGGGGCCCAATCAGCCCCAGCATTTT; CDR3 protein: CASRTRGPNQPQHF
V gene: TRBV9; D gene: TRBD1; clone size: once; J gene: TRBJ1-1; CDR3 DNA: TGTGCCAGCAGCGTGGAACAGACAGGGTACACTGAAGCTTTCTTT; CDR3 protein: CASSVEQTGYTEAFF
V gene: TRBV6-5; D gene: -; clone size: -; J gene: TRBJ1-2; CDR3 DNA: TGTGCCAGCAGTTTTTATACCGGGTCCAGCGAAGGCTACACCTTC; CDR3 protein: CASSFYTGSSEGYTF
V gene: TRBV10-3; D gene: -; clone size: -; J gene: TRBJ2-7; CDR3 DNA: TGTGCCATCAGTGATCCGGGGTCTATAAACGAGCAGTACTTC; CDR3 protein: CAISDPGSINEQYF
V gene: TRBV10-2; D gene: -; clone size: -; J gene: TRBJ2-5; CDR3 DNA: TGCGCCAGCAGTGAGAATGCAGGGCAAGAGACCCAGTACTTC; CDR3 protein: CASSENAGQETQYF
V gene: TRBV5-5; D gene: -; clone size: few; J gene: TRBJ2-7; CDR3 DNA: TGTGCCAGCAGCTTTGGGCCGGTCGAAGAGCAGTACTTC; CDR3 protein: CASSFGPVEEQYF
V gene: TRBV19; D gene: TRBD1; clone size: -; J gene: TRBJ1-5; CDR3 DNA: TGTGCCAGTAGTTCGGATGGGGACAGGGGGCTACGTCAGCCCCAGCATTTT; CDR3 protein: CASSSDGDRGLRQPQHF
V gene: TRBV21-1; D gene: -; clone size: -; J gene: TRBJ2-7; CDR3 DNA: TGTGCCAGCAGCAAAGTACCTCCGGGCACGGAGGTCCCCTACGAGCAGTACTTC; CDR3 protein: CASSKVPPGTEVPYEQYF
V gene: TRBV5-1; D gene: -; clone size: -; J gene: TRBJ1-2; CDR3 DNA: TGCGCCAGCAGCTTGGGTGCTGGCAGAAACTATGGCTACACCTTC; CDR3 protein: CASSLGAGRNYGYTF
V gene: TRBV10-3; D gene: TRBD1; clone size: few; J gene: TRBJ1-1; CDR3 DNA: TGTGCCATCAGTGAAGTATGGTCCGGAGGGGGCTGGGGCACTGAAGCTTTCTTT; CDR3 protein: CAISEVWSGGGWGTEAFF
V gene: TRBV27; D gene: TRBD2; clone size: -; J gene: TRBJ2-3; CDR3 DNA: TGTGCCAGCAGCCTAGCGGGCGCCCCTCCGGTAGATACGCAGTATTTT; CDR3 protein: CASSLAGAPPVDTQYF
V gene: TRBV7-9; D gene: -; clone size: -; J gene: TRBJ2-7; CDR3 DNA: TGTGCCAGCAGCTCCCTCCCCGGGGACTCCTACGAGCAGTACTTC; CDR3 protein: CASSSLPGDSYEQYF
V gene: TRBV28; D gene: TRBD1; clone size: -; J gene: TRBJ2-1; CDR3 DNA: TGTGCCAGCAGTTTTTGGACAGGGGAGTACAATGAGCAGTTCTTC; CDR3 protein: CASSFWTGEYNEQFF
V gene: TRBV6-6; D gene: -; clone size: -; J gene: TRBJ2-7; CDR3 DNA: TGTGCCAGCAGTTACTCGACAGATTCCTACGAGCAGTACTTC; CDR3 protein: CASSYSTDSYEQYF
V gene: TRBV19; D gene: -; clone size: few; J gene: TRBJ2-1; CDR3 DNA: TGTGCCAGTAGTATGGCGGAGGCCTACAATGAGCAGTTCTTC; CDR3 protein: CASSMAEAYNEQFF
V gene: TRBV27; D gene: -; clone size: -; J gene: TRBJ1-6; CDR3 DNA: TGTGCCAGCAGTTTAACCTCCCCGGGGAATTCACCCCTCCACTTT; CDR3 protein: CASSLTSPGNSPLHF
V gene: TRBV28; D gene: -; clone size: -; J gene: TRBJ2-7; CDR3 DNA: TGTGCCAGCAGTTTACATCTACCGAGGGTGGCTCTCTACGAGCAGTACTTC; CDR3 protein: CASSLHLPRVALYEQYF
V gene: TRBV27; D gene: TRBD1; clone size: -; J gene: TRBJ2-7; CDR3 DNA: TGTGCCAGCAGGGGACAGGTGAGCTCCTACGAGCAGTACTTC; CDR3 protein: CASRGQVSSYEQYF
V gene: TRBV30; D gene: -; clone size: -; J gene: TRBJ1-1; CDR3 DNA: TGTGCCTGGACAGAGGGGGGGATGAACACTGAAGCTTTCTTT; CDR3 protein: CAWTEGGMNTEAFF
V gene: TRBV6-5; D gene: -; clone size: -; J gene: TRBJ2-7; CDR3 DNA: TGTGCCAGCAGGGGACAAATCTACGAGCAGTACTTC; CDR3 protein: CASRGQIYEQYF